Here is one T cell receptor (beta chain) with its context. In this sample, this clonotype turned up a few times. What antigen it recognizes has not been identified. Base-call qualities are not available, and no considerably larger clone is one nucleotide away. The source of the sample is a study of T-cell reconstitution after alpha-beta-depleted transplantation in children (dated by TCRdb to 2016 to 2017). Background on the whole study: T-cell immune reconstitution after TCRalphabeta/CD19-depleted allogeneic hematopoietic cell transplantation in children was quantitatively tracked in the study by means of TCR repertoire profiling. What the research found in general, with its limitations: The frequencies of hyperexpanded clones fell over the following months, and after one year, T-cell counts and TCRbeta diversity were mostly attributed to newly produced T cells. In some patients, high TCRbeta diversity at day 60 was attributed to recipient T cells and intrathymic progenitors that had survived conditioning. Apparently early alphabetaT-cell count recovery about two months after transplant reportedly relied on only several hundred rapidly expanded clones derived from non-depleted graft cells.

V loses 2 bases of germline sequence and J loses 6 bases, and the interval between the two ends is 7 bases. Its CDR3 holds 13 amino acids, cysteine through phenylalanine. CDR3 DNA only is kept here, 39 bases in frame from base 1. CDR1 and CDR2 were assigned from the germline V gene as SGHVS and FNYEAQ. Library preparation employed PCR. Sequencing was performed on an Illumina HiSeq 2500. TCR library preparation used molecular barcoding, with unique molecular identifiers applied to normalize quantification of the TCRbeta repertoire. Through fastp at Q25 and MiXCR, TCRdb rebuilt clones from the public reads, retaining in-frame beta chains. For every CDR3 protein sequence, its rows merge into one entry that carries the most common genes and DNA. In this sample the table shows 300,000 to 400,000 distinct CDR3 sequences, 23% of which occur a single time. Together, the top ten hold roughly 9.8% of the sample.

This specimen's treatment or condition label, per the study, means: allogeneic hematopoietic cell transplantation with graft depleted of TCRalphabeta T cells and CD19 B cells. TCRalphabeta/CD19-depleted allogeneic hematopoietic cell grafts were given to the transplant recipients, all of whom were children. The sequence was collected from a male patient aged 10 to 17 who had a stem cell transplant for acute lymphoblastic leukemia, so the T cells may come from the graft donor. The source material was PBMCs, mostly from graft donor cells, sampled 180 days after TCRalphabeta/CD19-depleted stem cell transplant. The V gene is TRBV7-6 and the J gene is TRBJ2-2; a tentative D call is TRBD1 (5 bases match). The sequenced DNA: TGTGCCAGCAGCTTAATAGGGGCCGGGGAGCTGTTTTTT. Its amino acids are CASSLIGAGELFF.